This T cell receptor beta chain was identified during a study of a mutant IDH1 vaccine in newly diagnosed glioma. On the study more broadly: Vaccines were first given 4-6 weeks after radiotherapy alone, or with temozolomide cycles. The earlier regimen, radiotherapy, temozolomide, or both, was most often both. General study points: Alterations occurring in top peripheral T cell clonotypes seemed unrelated to pseudoprogression.

Details on this clone: Its matching antigen is unknown.

The sample's time point: week 23, last vaccination. What each vaccine dose contained was 300 ug of mutant IDH1 20-mer peptide, accompanied by topical imiquimod. Sequenced by immunoSEQ multiplex PCR; TCRdb stores in-frame clones only, minus some. This sample has about 29,000 clones; 65% to 85% occur once, and the top ten carry approximately 8.4%. The clonotype originates from a young woman with glioma. This sample comprised PBMCs, obtained from a glioma patient whose treatment included an IDH1 peptide vaccine.

In DNA, the CDR3 is TGTGCCATCAGTGACGACAGGGAGCCAGATACGCAGTATTTT. Protein: CAISDDREPDTQYF. This rearrangement joins TRBV10-3 to TRBJ2-3, with 7 nucleotides matching TRBD1. CDR3 size: 14 residues. From germline, CDR1 is ENHRY and CDR2 SYGVKD. The V segment lost 3 bases and the J segment 4 bases; nucleotides outside the gene matches: 4.